One sample yielded the 27 T cell receptor beta chains listed below, sequenced in a study of cytomegalovirus exposure and HLA in healthy donors. Vbeta (60) and Jbeta (13) primers were used in the PCR. Clones were sequenced by immunoSEQ multiplex PCR, and TCRdb holds only the in-frame ones, with some missing. Seen here are fewer than 130,000 clones, 65% to 80% observed once, and the top ten hold 5.5% to 7%. Sequenced input: PBMCs. These receptor sequences come from a man aged 25 to 45 in good health and CMV-seropositive.

The chain combines TRBV30 with TRBJ2-2; possible D gene TRBD1, 8 bases. Trimming pared 6 bases from V and 4 bases from J, leaving 15 bases between. The germline gives CDR1 GTSNPN, CDR2 SVGIG (reference sequence). This CDR3 is built from 14 residues. DNA for the CDR3: TGTGCCTGCCCAACAGGGGGGGGCACCGGGGAGCTGTTTTTT. As protein: CACPTGGGTGELFF.

The rearrangement links TRBV6-6 to TRBJ1-2, with TRBD1 matching over 9 bases. The germline V gene has CDR1 MNHNY and CDR2 SVGAGI (reference sequence). The CDR3 spans 14 residues. Trimming at V came to 5 bases and at J to 4 bases, leaving 5 bases not matched to a gene. CDR3 residues: CASSTSTGGYGYTF. DNA of the CDR3: TGTGCCAGCAGTACCTCGACAGGGGGCTATGGCTACACCTTC.

The J gene is TRBJ1-6, the V gene TRBV6-4; D not certain. Germline CDR1 reads MRHNA; CDR2 reads SNTAGT. This CDR3 contains 13 residues. The V end was cut by 5 bases, the J end by 10 bases, with 12 bases between. CDR3 sequence (DNA): TGTGCCAGCAGTAGTTCGGGTGTCTCACCCCTCCACTTT. It encodes CASSSSGVSPLHF.

J is TRBJ2-1 and V is TRBV6-6; D is perhaps TRBD2 (5 bases). This CDR3 is built from 13 residues. Trimming pared 7 bases from V and 8 bases from J, leaving 15 bases between. CDR1 MNHNY and CDR2 SVGAGI come from the germline V gene (reference sequence). CDR3 sequence: CASTKRARDEQFF. As DNA, the CDR3 is TGTGCCAGCACCAAGAGGGCGAGGGATGAGCAGTTCTTC.

J is TRBJ2-2 and V is TRBV5-1, with D tentatively TRBD1 (6 bases). CDR3 size: 15 residues. CDR1 is SGHRS, CDR2 YFSETQ, per germline. The germline V and J ends were trimmed by 0 bases and 5 bases, with 11 bases remaining between them. The CDR3 nucleotides are TGCGCCAGCAGCTTGGCTACAGGGCGGACCGGGGAGCTGTTTTTT. Amino acids: CASSLATGRTGELFF. Drawing the rest from reference TRBV5-1 and TRBJ2-2, the complete variable domain is KAGVTQTPRYLIKTRGQQVTLSCSPISGHRSVSWYQQTPGQGLQFLFEYFSETQRNKGNFPGRFSGRQFSNSRSEMNVSTLELGDSALYLCASSLATGRTGELFFGEGSRLTVL.

The rearrangement joins TRBV25-1 to TRBJ2-7, with TRBD1 matching over 9 bases. This CDR3 comprises 14 residues. Germline loops: CDR1 MGHDK, CDR2 SYGVNS. Trimming took 6 bases from V and 7 from J; bases not matched to a gene: 10. This CDR3 is CASRETGGYGEQYF. The CDR3 DNA reads as TGTGCCAGCAGAGAGACAGGGGGGTACGGGGAGCAGTACTTC.

The chain recombines TRBV18 with TRBJ2-2; TRBD1 might be the D (6 bases). CDR3 length: 16 amino acids. CDR1 KGHSH and CDR2 LQKENI come from the germline V gene. The ends were cut back, 1 base at V and 4 bases at J, with 13 bases in the middle. CDR3 loop: CASSPRGQVGTGELFF. The DNA of the CDR3 is TGTGCCAGCTCACCACGGGGACAAGTCGGCACCGGGGAGCTGTTTTTT. Looking up the rest from reference TRBV18 and TRBJ2-2 gives the full variable domain: NAGVMQNPRHLVRRRGQEARLRCSPMKGHSHVYWYRQLPEEGLKFMVYLQKENIIDESGMPKERFSAEFPKEGPSILRIQQVVRGDSAAYFCASSPRGQVGTGELFFGEGSRLTVL.

V gene TRBV5-5 combines with J gene TRBJ2-7; 8 bases are a match to TRBD1. Germline lookup yields CDR1 SGHKS and CDR2 YYEKEE (reference sequence). V lost 2 bases to trimming and J lost 4 bases; unmatched junction nucleotides: 8. The CDR3 covers 15 residues. The CDR3 reads CASSFETGVAYEQYF. CDR3 coding DNA: TGTGCCAGCAGCTTCGAGACAGGGGTGGCTTACGAGCAGTACTTC.

The chain uses TRBV29-1 and TRBJ1-1; TRBD1 matches at 8 bases. The ends lost 7 bases at V and 6 bases at J; junction bases unmatched: 4. This CDR3 spans 11 amino acids. The germline V gene has CDR1 SQVTM and CDR2 ANQGSEA. This chain's CDR3 is CSGLQGAEAFF. The CDR3 DNA follows: TGCAGCGGCTTACAGGGGGCTGAAGCTTTCTTT.

The V gene is TRBV29-1, the J gene TRBJ1-1; 7 bases agree with TRBD1. The CDR3 has 15 amino acids. The V gene end was trimmed by 2 bases and the J gene end by 4 bases; junction bases not matched to a gene: 10. Germline values: CDR1 SQVTM, CDR2 ANQGSEA. CDR3 DNA sequence: TGCAGCGTTGAATTGTGGGCAGGGGGTGGCACTGAAGCTTTCTTT. Protein sequence: CSVELWAGGGTEAFF.

CDR3 nucleotides: TGTGCCAGCAGTGCAGGACTAGCGGTACGCGAGCAGTACTTC. Amino acid sequence: CASSAGLAVREQYF. The rearrangement joins TRBV6-1 to TRBJ2-7; 10 bases agree with TRBD2. The germline V gene has CDR1 MNHNS and CDR2 SASEGT. Trimming at V came to 4 bases and at J to 6 bases, leaving 6 bases not matched to a gene. This CDR3 is 14 amino acids long.

The V and J genes are TRBV7-8 and TRBJ1-6; D is uncertain. V lost 5 bases, J lost 9 bases, and 14 bases lay in between. Germline V gene sequence: CDR1 SGHVS, CDR2 FQNEAQ. This CDR3 is 14 amino acids long. The CDR3 region has the DNA TGTGCCAGCAGCCCGGGGTTGGAGCCTTCACCCCTCCACTTT. Its translation: CASSPGLEPSPLHF.

The V gene is TRBV6-5, the J gene TRBJ1-6; 8 bases align to TRBD1. The CDR3 runs to 15 residues. Germline lookup yields CDR1 MNHEY and CDR2 SVGAGI. V lost 4 bases to trimming and J lost 7 bases; unmatched junction nucleotides: 6. In nucleotides, the CDR3 is TGTGCCAGCAGTTTAGAAAGACAGGGGAATTCACCCCTCCACTTT. It encodes CASSLERQGNSPLHF.

The genes are TRBV6-4 and TRBJ1-2, with a tentative D call TRBD1 (6 bases). The V end was cut by 0 bases, the J end by 8 bases, with 13 bases between. The CDR3 sequence is 14 residues long. CDR1 and CDR2 from the germline V gene are MRHNA and SNTAGT. The DNA for the CDR3 is TGTGCCAGCAGTGACTCCGACCGGGGGGGCGGCTACACCTTC. This codes for CASSDSDRGGGYTF.

The rearrangement uses TRBV10-1 and TRBJ2-3, with TRBD1 matching over 8 bases. V lost 3 bases, J lost 4 bases, and 3 bases stayed unmatched. This CDR3 contains 14 residues. The V gene's germline CDR1 is WNHNN and CDR2 SYGVQD (reference sequence). CDR3 protein: CASSDGQGSDTQYF. In nucleotides, the CDR3 is TGCGCCAGCAGTGATGGACAGGGTTCAGATACGCAGTATTTT.

This chain uses TRBV23-1 with TRBJ1-5; 12 bases fit TRBD1. TRBV23-1 is treated as an ORF (open reading frame) with a function not yet certain. The V and J ends lost 3 bases and 7 bases, in that order; junction bases with no gene match: 13. The CDR3 length is 18 residues. The DNA of the CDR3 is TGCGCCAGCAGTCACCCCCCCGGGACAGGGGGCAAAAAGCAGCCCCAGCATTTT. It encodes CASSHPPGTGGKKQPQHF.

The chain joins TRBV9 to TRBJ1-2; D call uncertain. Per germline, CDR1 SGDLS and CDR2 YYNGEE. Trimming removed 0 bases at V and 0 bases at J, with 9 bases between. The CDR3 is 15 residues long. The CDR3 DNA follows: TGTGCCAGCAGCGTAGCCGGGAGTTCTAACTATGGCTACACCTTC. It specifies CASSVAGSSNYGYTF.

The chain couples TRBV7-6 to TRBJ2-3, with D tentatively TRBD1 (5 bases). The V gene lost 5 bases and the J gene lost 2 bases, with 23 bases spanning the gap. The CDR3 runs to 18 residues. CDR1 and CDR2 (germline): SGHVS, FNYEAQ. The CDR3 DNA reads as TGTGCCAGCAGCCCCTCGACAGAAGTAGTGAGAACCACAGATACGCAGTATTTT. Its translation: CASSPSTEVVRTTDTQYF.

V gene TRBV30 combines with J gene TRBJ2-5; 8 bases map to TRBD2. The V and J ends lost 2 bases and 1 base, in that order; junction bases with no gene match: 6. This CDR3 contains 15 residues. Germline V lookup: CDR1 GTSNPN, CDR2 SVGIG (reference sequence). In DNA form, the CDR3 reads TGTGCCTGGAGTCGGGGGGGGCCTATCCAAGAGACCCAGTACTTC. Its protein product is CAWSRGGPIQETQYF. Using reference TRBV30 and TRBJ2-5 for the parts outside the CDR3, the full variable domain is SQTIHQWPATLVQPVGSPLSLECTVEGTSNPNLYWYRQAAGRGLQLLFYSVGIGQISSEVPQNLSASRPQDRQFILSSKKLLLSDSGFYLCAWSRGGPIQETQYFGPGTRLLVL.

This clone was seen just once. CDR3 loop: CASSLNGGGAFEQYF. CDR3 DNA sequence: TGTGCCAGCAGCCTGAATGGCGGGGGGGCCTTCGAGCAGTACTTC. The chain carries TRBV11-3 and TRBJ2-7, with 9 bases identical to TRBD2. Germline trimming cut 5 bases from V and 6 bases from J; bases unmatched to any gene: 11. The V gene's germline CDR1 is SGHNT and CDR2 YENEEA. This CDR3 is 15 amino acids long.

This clone was seen a handful of times. The CDR3 reads CASSVDPRLDTGELFF. DNA of the CDR3: TGTGCCAGCAGCGTAGATCCCCGGTTGGACACCGGGGAGCTGTTTTTT. The V call is TRBV9, the J call TRBJ2-2; D not certain. The CDR3 extends over 16 amino acids. The germline gives CDR1 SGDLS, CDR2 YYNGEE. Trimming stripped 0 bases from V and 3 bases from J, with 12 bases between.

J is TRBJ1-2 and V is TRBV5-1; 11 bases line up with TRBD1. This CDR3 has 15 residues. Looked up from germline, CDR1 is SGHRS and CDR2 is YFSETQ. The V gene end was trimmed by 7 bases and the J gene end by 1 base; junction bases not matched to a gene: 6. The CDR3 spells CASRTDRGHNYGYTF. CDR3 bases: TGCGCCAGCCGAACGGACAGGGGGCATAACTATGGCTACACCTTC. The whole variable domain, remainder taken from reference TRBV5-1 and TRBJ1-2, is KAGVTQTPRYLIKTRGQQVTLSCSPISGHRSVSWYQQTPGQGLQFLFEYFSETQRNKGNFPGRFSGRQFSNSRSEMNVSTLELGDSALYLCASRTDRGHNYGYTFGSGTRLTVV.

To note about this clone: Compared with germline, one end of the junction differs, possibly owing to a read error. This chain connects TRBV7-8 to TRBJ1-2, with 7 bases identical to TRBD1. The CDR3 is 16 residues long. CDR1 and CDR2 (germline): SGHVS, FQNEAQ. CDR3 loop: CASSARRRTGGYSYTF. Here the CDR3 DNA reads TGTGCCAGCAGCGCCCGGCGAAGGACAGGCGGCTATAGCTACACCTTC.

The chain couples TRBV5-1 to TRBJ1-6; TRBD1 aligns across 8 bases. CDR1 is SGHRS and CDR2 is YFSETQ in the germline V gene. The CDR3 is 16 amino acids. V lost 4 bases, J lost 5 bases, and 8 bases stayed unmatched. The CDR3 DNA follows: TGCGCCAGCAGCAAAGACGGACAGGGTGATAATTCACCCCTCCACTTT. This sequence encodes CASSKDGQGDNSPLHF.

The gene calls are TRBV7-6 and TRBJ2-2; D is perhaps TRBD1 (7 bases). V lost 5 bases and J 7 bases, leaving 17 bases between the germline ends. Per germline, CDR1 SGHVS and CDR2 FNYEAQ. The CDR3 totals 15 residues. CDR3 in amino acids: CASSLQGPGGGELFF. The CDR3, as DNA: TGTGCCAGCAGCCTACAGGGGCCCGGGGGCGGGGAGCTGTTTTTT.

The genes are TRBV28 and TRBJ1-1; 8 nucleotides align to TRBD1. V lost 6 bases and J lost 9; bases outside the gene matches: 6. The CDR3 runs 12 residues. CDR1 is MDHEN, CDR2 SYDVKM, per germline. CDR3 DNA: TGTGCCAGCAGATCTGGGACAGGAAAAGCTTTCTTT. This sequence encodes CASRSGTGKAFF. The full variable domain, with the rest looked up from reference TRBV28 and TRBJ1-1, is DVKVTQSSRYLVKRTGEKVFLECVQDMDHENMFWYRQDPGLGLRLIYFSYDVKMKEKGDIPEGYSVSREKKERFSLILESASTNQTSMYLCASRSGTGKAFFGQGTRLTVV.

This clone occurred once. The chain couples TRBV7-9 to TRBJ2-1; 10 nucleotides match TRBD2. Germline loops: CDR1 SEHNR, CDR2 FQNEAQ (reference sequence). The V gene end was trimmed by 3 bases and the J gene end by 7 bases; junction bases not matched to a gene: 9. This CDR3 is 16 amino acids long. The CDR3, as DNA: TGTGCCAGCAGCTTCGATAGCGGGGGGCAGGGGAATGAGCAGTTCTTC. It yields the protein CASSFDSGGQGNEQFF.